This is a list of T cell receptor beta chains from one sample in a study of T cell repertoires in ileal Crohn's disease. Only in-frame clones appear in the TCRdb table, and some are missing; sequencing was by immunoSEQ multiplex PCR. Of 1,400 to 1,500 clones in the sample, about 80% were seen once. Specimen: ileal tissue. These receptor sequences come from an adult with Crohn's disease. Each CDR3 is given with its conserved first and last residue. A D gene is named only where the DNA matches it firmly. Clone size appears in some rows only: once, few, many, or a class for an expanded clone.

-,TRBD2,TRBV15,TRBJ2-3,CATSRDRGVGTDTQYF,TGTGCCACCAGCAGAGATCGGGGGGTCGGCACAGATACGCAGTATTTT
-,TRBD1,TRBV6-1,TRBJ1-6,CASSAPGQGYSPLHF,TGTGCCAGCAGCGCACCGGGACAGGGGTACTCACCCCTCCACTTT
once,-,TRBV5-1,TRBJ2-3,CASSFPGPIRSILITDTQYF,TGCGCCAGCAGCTTCCCGGGTCCGATCCGATCTATTCTAATCACAGATACGCAGTATTTT
-,-,TRBV6-6,TRBJ1-1,CASTALIEAFF,TGTGCCAGCACCGCACTCATTGAAGCTTTCTTT
-,TRBD2,TRBV6-1,TRBJ2-3,CASSASRGDPTDTQYF,TGTGCCAGCAGTGCAAGTCGGGGGGACCCCACAGATACGCAGTATTTT
-,-,TRBV6-1,TRBJ1-2,CASSDPGTTYGYTF,TGTGCCAGCAGTGATCCTGGGACAACCTATGGCTACACCTTC
-,TRBD2,TRBV19,TRBJ2-1,CATGYRGGWNEQFF,TGTGCCACCGGATACCGGGGGGGTTGGAATGAGCAGTTCTTC
-,-,TRBV6-5,TRBJ1-2,CASSYKGGGYTF,TGTGCCAGCAGTTACAAGGGAGGCGGCTACACCTTC
-,TRBD1,TRBV7-2,TRBJ2-3,CASSLGGTAGDTQYF,TGTGCCAGCAGCTTAGGAGGGACAGCCGGAGATACGCAGTATTTT
-,-,TRBV14,TRBJ1-2,CASSQDRGFGYGYTF,TGTGCCAGCAGCCAAGATCGAGGGTTCGGGTATGGCTACACCTTC
once,-,TRBV4-1,TRBJ1-5,CASSQDLSLAQPQHF,TGCGCCAGCAGCCAAGATCTTAGTCTTGCGCAGCCCCAGCATTTT
-,-,TRBV6-6,TRBJ1-3,CASSFETVSVGNTIYF,TGTGCCAGCAGTTTCGAGACAGTTTCTGTTGGAAACACCATATATTTT
-,-,TRBV9,TRBJ2-5,CASSGGGGPQETQYF,TGTGCCAGCAGCGGTGGCGGAGGGCCCCAAGAGACCCAGTACTTC
-,-,TRBV9,TRBJ2-5,CASSVEQQETQYF,TGTGCCAGCAGCGTCGAACAGCAAGAGACCCAGTACTTC
once,-,TRBV4-1,TRBJ1-2,CASSHIQGDYGYTF,TGCGCCAGCAGCCATATTCAGGGCGACTATGGCTACACCTTC
once,-,TRBV10-3,TRBJ1-6,CAISNRAESSYNSPLHF,TGTGCCATCAGTAACCGAGCGGAAAGCTCCTATAATTCACCCCTCCACTTT
few,-,TRBV19,TRBJ2-5,CASKHRASSETQYF,TGTGCCAGTAAACACAGGGCATCATCCGAGACCCAGTACTTC
-,TRBD2,TRBV6-1,TRBJ2-7,CASSEVLAGGPYEQYF,TGTGCCAGCAGTGAAGTGCTAGCGGGGGGCCCCTACGAGCAGTACTTC
-,TRBD2,TRBV14,TRBJ2-1,CASSQGSGDPSYNEQFF,TGTGCCAGCAGCCAAGGTAGCGGGGACCCTTCCTACAATGAGCAGTTCTTC
-,-,TRBV2,TRBJ1-6,CARGATSSYNSPLHF,TGTGCCAGGGGGGCTACTAGCTCCTATAATTCACCCCTCCACTTT
-,-,TRBV6-5,TRBJ2-2,CASSGSRGNTGELFF,TGTGCCAGCAGCGGCTCTCGGGGGAACACCGGGGAGCTGTTTTTT
-,-,TRBV2,TRBJ2-6,CASSAGGANVLTF,TGTGCCAGCAGTGCAGGAGGGGCCAACGTCCTGACTTTC
-,-,TRBV4-3,TRBJ1-2,CASSQVLDSYNYGYTF,TGCGCCAGCAGCCAAGTTTTAGACAGCTATAACTATGGCTACACCTTC
-,TRBD1,TRBV30,TRBJ1-2,CAWTGGLWAANYGYTF,TGTGCCTGGACAGGGGGCTTGTGGGCTGCTAACTATGGCTACACCTTC
-,-,TRBV29-1,TRBJ1-4,CSVDLGGGEKLFF,TGCAGCGTTGACTTGGGGGGTGGCGAAAAACTGTTTTTT
-,-,TRBV5-4,TRBJ1-3,CASTGILLSGNTIYF,TGTGCCAGCACAGGGATCCTCCTCTCTGGAAACACCATATATTTT
-,-,TRBV7-3,TRBJ1-5,CARQPQHF,TGTGCCCGGCAGCCCCAGCATTTT
-,TRBD2,TRBV10-3,TRBJ2-3,CAIHPGGGKSSTDTQYF,TGTGCCATCCACCCCGGGGGGGGGAAGTCTAGCACAGATACGCAGTATTTT
-,TRBD1,TRBV4-2,TRBJ1-2,CASSQVGRTGGSGYTF,TGTGCCAGCAGCCAAGTGGGACGGACAGGGGGCAGTGGCTACACCTTC
few,-,TRBV6-1,TRBJ1-1,CASSALPPGARTEAFF,TGTGCCAGCAGTGCCTTGCCCCCAGGGGCTCGAACTGAAGCTTTCTTT
-,TRBD1,TRBV18,TRBJ1-5,CASSPGRGRLNQPQHF,TGTGCCAGCTCACCAGGCAGGGGGCGCCTAAATCAGCCCCAGCATTTT
-,-,TRBV19,TRBJ2-2,CASNRDSNTGELFF,TGTGCCAGCAATCGCGATTCGAACACCGGGGAGCTGTTTTTT